The entry below describes one T cell receptor (beta chain). Its antigen remains unidentified. Germline CDR1 MDHEN, CDR2 SYDVKM. This CDR3 region has 12 residues. In preparing the TRB cDNA libraries, 5' RACE with UMI labels was used. One entry per CDR3 protein, without DNA, is what TCRdb gives after re-calling the 5' RACE reads. The sample has 150,000 to 170,000 distinct CDR3 sequences; the top ten hold 0.45% to 0.55%. At hundreds of thousands of cells each, triplicate sorts were carried out for each CD8+ T cell subset. This sample stems from a study of CXCR3-negative and CXCR3-positive naive CD8 T cells. Overall study findings and caveats: More hydrophobic TRB CDR3s were found in CXCR3-positive naive cells than in CXCR3-negative naive cells.

The V gene is TRBV28, the J gene TRBJ2-7; absent DNA, TCRdb's TRBD1 call cannot be checked. The sequence derives from a human donor in good health. Some clones in this sample may be carry-over from other donors' samples. What was sequenced was naive CXCR3+ CD8+ T cells from blood. Subset given: CD45RO-CCR7+CD27+CD95- naive CD8+ T cells expressing CXCR3 (TNR3+). CDR3 loop: CASTGTRGEQYF.